Each of the 32 T cell receptor beta chains below was sequenced from the same sample in a study of blood T cell repertoires in COVID-19 (dated by TCRdb to 2018 to 2021). Libraries came from the immunoSEQ multiplex PCR assay. TCRdb stores this immuneACCESS table with in-frame sequences only. Part of the clones is absent; in the studies checked, under half of the shortfall reflects unresolved V genes, and no reason is known for the rest. Here the sample has 300,000 to 500,000 clones; roughly 90% occur a single time. The ten top clones hold more than 0.85% of the sample. Sample: PBMCs or T cells enriched from blood (not recorded which). The receptor source for this set is a woman under 40 with acute COVID-19.

This chain uses TRBV7-2 with TRBJ2-3, with TRBD2 matching 10 bases. CDR3 length: 17 residues. V shed 2 bases, J shed 1 base, and the junction held 6 bases outside the gene matches. In germline, CDR1 is SGHTA, CDR2 FQGNSA. DNA of the CDR3: TGTGCCAGCAGCTTAAAGTCGCTAGCGGGGGGCACAGATACGCAGTATTTT. This sequence encodes CASSLKSLAGGTDTQYF.

V and J are TRBV4-1 and TRBJ2-1, with D hard to call. Germline values: CDR1 MGHRA, CDR2 YSYEKL. The CDR3 sequence is 12 residues long. V was clipped by 8 bases and J by 9 bases, with 14 bases between them. The CDR3 loop reads CASASTYFEQFF. The CDR3 region has the DNA TGCGCCAGCGCCTCAACTTATTTTGAGCAGTTCTTC.

V and J are TRBV6-5 and TRBJ1-1; D is unclear. The CDR3 covers 13 residues. Germline assignment: CDR1 MNHEY and CDR2 SVGAGI. Trimming removed 6 bases from V and 1 base from J, with 9 bases in between. The CDR3 is CASRIGGNTEAFF. For the CDR3, the DNA is TGTGCCAGCAGGATTGGAGGGAACACTGAAGCTTTCTTT.

V usage is TRBV7-2 and J usage is TRBJ2-3, with 8 bases identical to TRBD2. The junction had 10 bases not matched to a gene; V was cut back by 5 bases and J by 6 bases. Per the germline V gene, CDR1 is SGHTA and CDR2 is FQGNSA. The CDR3 is 15 amino acids. The DNA of the CDR3 is TGTGCCAGCAGCCCGAGCGGGGGCGTTAGGGATACGCAGTATTTT. This translates into CASSPSGGVRDTQYF.

The J gene is TRBJ2-1, the V gene TRBV3-1 (or the pseudogene TRBV3-2); D may be TRBD2 (5 bases). This CDR3 region has 12 residues. Germline V gene data show CDR1 as LGHDT and CDR2 as YNNKEL (reference sequence). The ends were cut back, 0 bases at V and 15 bases at J, with 12 bases in the middle. CDR3 residues: CASSQDSREAFF. DNA of the CDR3: TGTGCCAGCAGCCAAGATTCGAGGGAAGCGTTCTTC.

The chain recombines TRBV7-3 with TRBJ1-1, with 7 bases identical to TRBD1. Germline CDR1 reads SGHTA; CDR2 reads FQGTGA. V trimming: 2 bases; J trimming: 11 bases; junction bases outside the gene matches: 8. This CDR3 contains 13 residues. CDR3 sequence: CASSLFEGAMAFF. Here the CDR3 DNA reads TGTGCCAGCAGCTTATTTGAGGGGGCGATGGCTTTCTTT.

This clone has more than one count but fewer than ten. V usage is TRBV6-5 and J usage is TRBJ2-1; weak D call: TRBD1 (7 bases). There are 14 residues in the CDR3. V lost 3 bases, J lost 5 bases, and 11 bases lay in between. Germline assignment: CDR1 MNHEY and CDR2 SVGAGI. CDR3 region: CASSYGGGNNEQFF. CDR3 nucleotide sequence: TGTGCCAGCAGTTATGGAGGGGGCAACAATGAGCAGTTCTTC.

The chain carries TRBV5-1 and TRBJ1-1; 7 positions agree with TRBD1. The CDR3 totals 16 residues. Trimming at V came to 4 bases and at J to 5 bases, leaving 14 bases not matched to a gene. The germline gives CDR1 SGHRS, CDR2 YFSETQ. The CDR3 DNA follows: TGCGCCAGCAGCCCGGGGACAGCCCCAGGGGGGACTGAAGCTTTCTTT. It specifies CASSPGTAPGGTEAFF.

The CDR3 sequence: CAWGPGHWGEKLFF. As DNA, the CDR3 is TGTGCCTGGGGACCGGGACATTGGGGAGAAAAACTGTTTTTT. The V and J genes are TRBV30 and TRBJ1-4, with D possibly being TRBD1 (6 bases). The CDR3 runs 14 residues. V lost 5 bases to trimming and J lost 8 bases, with 18 bases between them. Germline V lookup: CDR1 GTSNPN, CDR2 SVGIG (reference sequence).

J is TRBJ1-1 and V is TRBV24-1, with D tentatively TRBD1 (5 bases). The CDR3 runs to 13 residues. The V end lost 5 bases, the J end lost 1 base, and 7 bases lay between the germline ends. Germline V gene sequence: CDR1 KGHDR, CDR2 SFDVKD. The chain's CDR3 is CATSADRNTEAFF. In DNA form, the CDR3 reads TGTGCCACCAGTGCAGACAGGAACACTGAAGCTTTCTTT.

The chain recombines TRBV7-3 with TRBJ1-6, with TRBD1 matching over 9 bases. The V and J ends lost 4 bases and 7 bases, in that order; junction bases with no gene match: 5. Germline CDR1 reads SGHTA; CDR2 reads FQGTGA. The CDR3 is 15 amino acids. CDR3 in amino acids: CASSSTGQGNSPLHF. The DNA for the CDR3 is TGTGCCAGCAGCTCTACAGGACAGGGGAATTCACCCCTCCACTTT.

Here the CDR3 reads CATSRDRDQIHGYTF. The DNA of the CDR3 is TGTGCCACCAGCAGAGATCGGGATCAGATTCACGGCTACACCTTC. This chain links TRBV15 with TRBJ1-2; no clear D gene. Trimming left V 0 bases short and J 8 bases short, with 16 bases between. This CDR3 is 15 amino acids long. The germline V gene has CDR1 LNHNV and CDR2 YYDKDF (reference sequence).

V is TRBV9 and J is TRBJ2-7; TRBD2 is a possible D gene (5 bases). Germline CDR1 SGDLS, CDR2 YYNGEE. Trimming cost V 1 base and J 5 bases, with 13 bases left between them. The CDR3 is made up of 14 amino acids. CDR3 DNA sequence: TGTGCCAGCAGCGTACTCGGGTCGCGGGACGAGCAGTACTTC. Protein product: CASSVLGSRDEQYF.

The rearrangement joins TRBV5-1 to TRBJ1-1; D not resolved. The CDR3 covers 15 residues. Germline values: CDR1 SGHRS, CDR2 YFSETQ. V lost 2 bases and J lost 1, with 12 bases in between. The DNA for the CDR3 is TGCGCCAGCAGCTTCAGTCGAAGTCCGAACACTGAAGCTTTCTTT. It yields the protein CASSFSRSPNTEAFF.

V is TRBV3-1 (or the pseudogene TRBV3-2) and J is TRBJ2-1; 10 positions agree with TRBD1. The CDR3 runs to 15 residues. V shed 3 bases, J shed 8 bases, and the junction held 7 bases outside the gene matches. Per germline, CDR1 LGHDT and CDR2 YNNKEL (reference sequence). DNA of the CDR3: TGTGCCAGCAGCCACTGGACAGGGGGGCACCATGAGCAGTTCTTC. Translation: CASSHWTGGHHEQFF.

The genes are TRBV6-5 and TRBJ1-2; D gene ambiguous. V dropped 6 bases and J dropped 8 bases, with 13 bases sitting between them. Germline V CDR1 and CDR2: MNHEY, SVGAGI. The CDR3 spans 12 residues. In DNA, the CDR3 is TGTGCCAGCAGCGCAGGATTACACGGCTACACCTTC. Translated: CASSAGLHGYTF.

The chain recombines TRBV30 with TRBJ1-2; D is ambiguous. Between the trimmed V and J ends, which lost 8 bases and 6 bases, there was a span of 13 bases. This CDR3 has 11 residues. Per germline, CDR1 GTSNPN and CDR2 SVGIG (reference sequence). CDR3 sequence: CAGRSDHGYTF. CDR3 coding DNA: TGTGCCGGCAGGTCCGATCATGGCTACACCTTC. Using reference TRBV30 and TRBJ1-2 for the parts outside the CDR3, the full variable domain is SQTIHQWPATLVQPVGSPLSLECTVEGTSNPNLYWYRQAAGRGLQLLFYSVGIGQISSEVPQNLSASRPQDRQFILSSKKLLLSDSGFYLCAGRSDHGYTFGSGTRLTVV.

V gene TRBV28 combines with J gene TRBJ2-7; 8 positions agree with TRBD1. The V and J ends lost 2 bases and 3 bases, in that order; junction bases with no gene match: 6. This CDR3 region has 15 residues. Germline V CDR1 and CDR2: MDHEN, SYDVKM. The CDR3 sequence: CASSLGQGFNYEQYF. CDR3 nucleotides: TGTGCCAGCAGTTTAGGACAGGGCTTTAACTACGAGCAGTACTTC.

This chain joins TRBV27 and TRBJ1-5; 8 nucleotides agree with TRBD1. With 5 bases clipped from V and 6 bases from J, the junction kept 6 bases outside the gene matches. The CDR3 runs 14 residues. CDR1 and CDR2 from the germline V gene are MNHEY and SMNVEV (reference sequence). CDR3 bases: TGTGCCAGCAGTCCTGACAGGGGAGGTCAGCCCCAGCATTTT. This translates into CASSPDRGGQPQHF.

The chain links TRBV28 to TRBJ2-1; 7 bases map to TRBD1. CDR3 size: 15 residues. Germline values: CDR1 MDHEN, CDR2 SYDVKM. The V segment lost 5 bases and the J segment 5 bases; nucleotides outside the gene matches: 9. DNA of the CDR3: TGTGCCAGCAGTGCGTGGACAGGTCCAGACAATGAGCAGTTCTTC. This gives the protein CASSAWTGPDNEQFF.

This rearrangement joins TRBV27 to TRBJ1-2; 8 bases align to TRBD1. This CDR3 has 16 residues. Germline trimming cut 3 bases from V and 2 bases from J; bases unmatched to any gene: 8. Germline V CDR1 and CDR2: MNHEY, SMNVEV (reference sequence). CDR3 DNA sequence: TGTGCCAGCAGTTTTTCCGACAGGGGCACCAACTATGGCTACACCTTC. This sequence encodes CASSFSDRGTNYGYTF.

The chain is built from TRBV18 and TRBJ1-1, with D unclear. Per the germline V gene, CDR1 is KGHSH and CDR2 is LQKENI. There are 14 residues in the CDR3. The V end was cut by 0 bases, the J end by 5 bases, with 10 bases between. The CDR3 region has the DNA TGTGCCAGCTCACCACCCTTGGGAGGGACTGAAGCTTTCTTT. This codes for CASSPPLGGTEAFF.

V gene TRBV29-1 combines with J gene TRBJ2-1; a weak D match, TRBD2 (6 bases). The CDR3 is 14 amino acids. V lost 3 bases, J lost 7 bases, and 16 bases lay in between. The germline V gene encodes CDR1 SQVTM and CDR2 ANQGSEA. The CDR3 DNA follows: TGCAGCGTTGATAGTATATGGGGGGTAAATGAGCAGTTCTTC. This encodes CSVDSIWGVNEQFF.

The chain carries TRBV9 and TRBJ1-2; 8 positions match TRBD1. Trimming removed 2 bases from V and 3 bases from J; junction bases left unmatched: 6. Germline V gene sequence: CDR1 SGDLS, CDR2 YYNGEE. The CDR3 runs 15 residues. The CDR3 DNA is TGTGCCAGCAGCGTCGGACAGGGAGCTGACTATGGCTACACCTTC. The encoded protein is CASSVGQGADYGYTF.

The chain combines TRBV3-1 (or the pseudogene TRBV3-2) with TRBJ1-6, with D possibly TRBD1 on 6 matching bases. There are 18 residues in the CDR3. V was pared by 1 base and J by 0 bases, with 13 bases between. Germline values: CDR1 LGHDT, CDR2 YNNKEL (reference sequence). The CDR3 nucleotides are TGTGCCAGCAGCCAAGGTGGGGGCATGGGCTCCTATAATTCACCCCTCCACTTT. Translating gives CASSQGGGMGSYNSPLHF.

The chain carries TRBV5-6 and TRBJ1-2; weak D call: TRBD1 (5 bases). Trimming cost V 1 base and J 4 bases, with 11 bases left between them. The CDR3 contains 14 residues. Germline V gene data show CDR1 as SGHDT and CDR2 as YYEEEE. The CDR3 loop is CASSLPGLGYGYTF. DNA for the CDR3: TGTGCCAGCAGCTTGCCAGGGTTGGGCTATGGCTACACCTTC.

The genes are TRBV15 and TRBJ1-4; D unresolved. CDR1 is LNHNV, CDR2 YYDKDF, per germline (reference sequence). The CDR3 length is 13 residues. Trimming cost V 6 bases and J 8 bases, with 13 bases left between them. As DNA, the CDR3 is TGTGCCACCAGGAGGCCGGGAGGGGAAAAACTGTTTTTT. Its translation: CATRRPGGEKLFF.

In this sample, this clone turned up once. The J gene is TRBJ1-6, the V gene TRBV6-5; D is perhaps TRBD1 (6 bases). The CDR3 has 15 amino acids. In germline, CDR1 is MNHEY, CDR2 SVGAGI. V lost 6 bases and J 6 bases, leaving 15 bases between the germline ends. CDR3 protein: CASRQGTSPNSPLHF. Written as DNA, the CDR3 is TGTGCCAGCAGGCAAGGGACAAGTCCTAATTCACCCCTCCACTTT.

The J gene is TRBJ2-5, the V gene TRBV12-5; D not certain. The germline V and J ends were trimmed by 1 base and 2 bases, with 5 bases remaining between them. The germline V gene encodes CDR1 LGHNT and CDR2 FRNRAP. The CDR3 is 13 amino acids. The CDR3 loop reads CASGLASQETQYF. CDR3 DNA sequence: TGTGCTAGTGGTTTGGCTTCGCAAGAGACCCAGTACTTC.

The chain recombines TRBV10-3 with TRBJ1-5; 7 bases map to TRBD1. The germline gives CDR1 ENHRY, CDR2 SYGVKD. Germline trimming cut 3 bases from V and 0 bases from J; bases unmatched to any gene: 23. The CDR3 length is 22 residues. CDR3: CAISDPPRGDSVTIPSNQPQHF. Here the CDR3 DNA reads TGTGCCATCAGTGATCCGCCGCGCGGGGACAGCGTAACAATCCCTAGCAATCAGCCCCAGCATTTT.

V gene TRBV11-2 combines with J gene TRBJ1-1; D is undetermined. Germline V gives CDR1 SGHAT, CDR2 FQNNGV. The CDR3 extends over 12 amino acids. V dropped 0 bases and J dropped 11 bases, with 10 bases sitting between them. In DNA form, the CDR3 reads TGTGCCAGCAGCTTAGATTTACAGATGGCTTTCTTT. It is translated as CASSLDLQMAFF. Combining the CDR3 with reference TRBV11-2 and TRBJ1-1 gives the whole variable domain EAGVAQSPRYKIIEKRQSVAFWCNPISGHATLYWYQQILGQGPKLLIQFQNNGVVDDSQLPKDRFSAERLKGVDSTLKIQPAKLEDSAVYLCASSLDLQMAFFGQGTRLTVV.

This clone was detected once. The V call is TRBV6-5, the J call TRBJ1-5; 7 bases are shared with TRBD1. This CDR3 comprises 14 residues. Trimming at V came to 9 bases and at J to 3 bases, leaving 8 bases not matched to a gene. Germline CDR1 and CDR2: MNHEY and SVGAGI. The CDR3 bases are TGTGCCAGTCGGGACAGTTCGGCCAATCAGCCCCAGCATTTT. It is translated as CASRDSSANQPQHF.